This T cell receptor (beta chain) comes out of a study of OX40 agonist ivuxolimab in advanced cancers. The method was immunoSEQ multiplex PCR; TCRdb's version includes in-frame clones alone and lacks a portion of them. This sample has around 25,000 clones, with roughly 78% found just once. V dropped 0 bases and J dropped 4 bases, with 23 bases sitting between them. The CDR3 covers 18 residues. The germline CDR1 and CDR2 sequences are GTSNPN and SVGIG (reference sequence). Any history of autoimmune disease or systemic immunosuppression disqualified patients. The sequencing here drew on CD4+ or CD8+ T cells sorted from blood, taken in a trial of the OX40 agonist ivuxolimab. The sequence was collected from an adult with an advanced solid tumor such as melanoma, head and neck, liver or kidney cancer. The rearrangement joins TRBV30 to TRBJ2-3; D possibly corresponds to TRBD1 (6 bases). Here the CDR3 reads CAWSVQGWGRAAPDTQYF. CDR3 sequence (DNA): TGTGCCTGGAGTGTACAAGGTTGGGGGCGGGCTGCCCCAGATACGCAGTATTTT.